These 9 T cell receptor beta chains share one sample of origin, sequenced in a study of tumor-infiltrating lymphocytes in localized non-small cell lung cancer. Libraries were prepared by immunoSEQ multiplex PCR; TCRdb keeps only in-frame clonotypes and omits some of them. The table includes 13,000 or so clones, roughly 74% detected once. Sequenced: uninvolved lung tissue not adjacent to the tumor. These receptors came from a human donor with non-small cell lung cancer.

The chain joins TRBV5-1 to TRBJ2-3, with 9 positions matching TRBD1. V lost 0 bases to trimming and J lost 6 bases; unmatched junction nucleotides: 8. The length of the CDR3 is 16 residues. The germline V gene encodes CDR1 SGHRS and CDR2 YFSETQ. The CDR3 spells CASSLAGQGRFDTQYF. The CDR3 DNA reads TGCGCCAGCAGCTTGGCAGGACAGGGGAGGTTCGATACGCAGTATTTT.

V gene TRBV5-1 combines with J gene TRBJ1-3; D not resolved. From germline, CDR1 is SGHRS and CDR2 YFSETQ. V lost 0 bases, J lost 0 bases, and 4 bases lay in between. The CDR3 spans 14 residues. As DNA, the CDR3 is TGCGCCAGCAGCTTGGAGAGCTCTGGAAACACCATATATTTT. Residues: CASSLESSGNTIYF.

The chain recombines TRBV5-1 with TRBJ2-1, with TRBD1 matching 8 bases. V was pared by 4 bases and J by 2 bases, with 5 bases of the junction left unmatched. Germline assignment: CDR1 SGHRS and CDR2 YFSETQ. This CDR3 has 15 residues. CDR3 sequence (DNA): TGCGCCAGCAGCGTTGACAGGGGAGCCTACAATGAGCAGTTCTTC. As protein: CASSVDRGAYNEQFF.

The V call is TRBV28, the J call TRBJ2-2; 8 bases are shared with TRBD1. V was pared by 6 bases and J by 0 bases, with 3 bases of the junction left unmatched. The CDR3 has 15 residues. The germline CDR1 and CDR2 sequences are MDHEN and SYDVKM. The CDR3 bases are TGTGCCAGCAGGGAGACAGGGGCGAACACCGGGGAGCTGTTTTTT. Its translation is CASRETGANTGELFF.

The V and J genes are TRBV6-6 and TRBJ2-3; D is undetermined. Germline V gives CDR1 MNHNY, CDR2 SVGAGI (reference sequence). V was pared by 5 bases and J by 1 base, with 13 bases between. The CDR3 covers 15 residues. CDR3: CASSTPGTRTDTQYF. The CDR3 DNA reads as TGTGCCAGCAGTACCCCGGGCACCCGCACAGATACGCAGTATTTT.

By share, this clone counts as medium-sized. V usage is TRBV4-2 and J usage is TRBJ2-7; 9 nucleotides match TRBD2. The CDR3 is 17 amino acids. Germline V CDR1 and CDR2: LGHNA, YNFKEQ. V was pared by 1 base and J by 0 bases, with 7 bases of the junction left unmatched. The CDR3 DNA reads as TGTGCCAGCAGCCAAGGGCCCAGCGGGGGGAGCTCCTACGAGCAGTACTTC. It yields the protein CASSQGPSGGSSYEQYF.

The J gene is TRBJ2-2, the V gene TRBV11-3; D remains unclear. This CDR3 is built from 14 residues. V lost 5 bases and J lost 3, with 10 bases in between. The V gene's germline CDR1 is SGHNT and CDR2 YENEEA. CDR3 in DNA: TGTGCCAGCAGCCCCGGGTCTTACACCGGGGAGCTGTTTTTT. As protein: CASSPGSYTGELFF.

This chain connects TRBV6-5 to TRBJ1-5, with D perhaps matching TRBD1 (6 bases). The V gene's germline CDR1 is MNHEY and CDR2 SVGAGI. V lost 7 bases and J 5 bases, leaving 15 bases between the germline ends. The CDR3 is 14 amino acids. CDR3 protein: CASNGRGGDQPQHF. CDR3 coding DNA: TGTGCCAGCAATGGCAGGGGAGGGGATCAGCCCCAGCATTTT.

The chain recombines TRBV7-2 with TRBJ2-1; 10 bases align to TRBD2. CDR1 is SGHTA and CDR2 is FQGNSA in the germline V gene. V lost 3 bases and J lost 2; bases outside the gene matches: 4. The CDR3 sequence is 16 residues long. CDR3 protein: CASSLAGTSAYNEQFF. The CDR3 DNA sequence: TGTGCCAGCAGCTTGGCCGGGACTAGCGCCTACAATGAGCAGTTCTTC.